Here is one T cell receptor (beta chain) with its context. Its antigen remains unidentified. The record has no base qualities; no much larger clone is one base away. These data originate in a study of blood T cell repertoires in COVID-19 (TCRdb year 2020). Looking at the study overall: Collaborator samples came from the United States, Italy and Spain and covered acute and convalescent phases of COVID-19. The prospective study material was composed of cDNA or gDNA derived from T cells, B-cell-depleted T cells, or PBMCs. Deeply sampled blood TCRbeta repertoires from subjects exposed to, actively infected with, or recovered from COVID-19 were included in the dataset. The repertoires were released in a freely available public database meant as a resource for research on the immune response to SARS-CoV-2. The samples were drawn from the first 160 participants of the ongoing ImmuneRACE study and from 1,254 subjects provided by 6 global collaborators. The sample metadata nearly always contained a de-identified subject ID, COVID-19 status, age in years and sex. HLA class I and class II types, where available, came from metadata supplied by the sample provider rather than from assay-based typing.

TCRbeta CDR3 regions were amplified from genomic DNA using the immunoSEQ Assay, a bias-controlled multiplex PCR. Regarding the original processing steps: The number of nucleated cells in each sample was estimated from the amplification of reference gene primers within the assay. To quantify the absolute abundance of each unique TCRbeta CDR3 rearrangement, sequence reads were collapsed and filtered. Productive Simpson clonality was computed per sample as the square root of Simpson's diversity index over productive rearrangements. The immuneACCESS repertoire file appears here via TCRdb, limited to in-frame rearrangements. These files lack a portion of the clones; in checked studies, under half of the deficit traces to unresolved V genes, and the cause of the others is not known. Clonal size and the V and J genes are those of that table, whereas D and trimming came from the DNA. Within this sample are 95,000 to 150,000 clones, with 80% of them counted one time only. 16% of the sample rests with the top ten.

The CDR3 runs 13 amino acids, cysteine and phenylalanine included. The retained sequence is limited to the CDR3, 39 bases, with the frame set at the first base. Here V drops 1 base and J drops 9 bases, and the junction holds 3 bases not matched to any gene. Looking up the germline V gene yields CDR1 SGHVS and CDR2 FQNEAQ. The collaborating institutions used their own protocols to collect whole blood in K2EDTA tubes. For TCRbeta analysis, collaborators shipped samples as frozen whole blood, isolated PBMCs, or DNA extracted from either of those sample types. The study at large found these results: Clinical and demographic metadata were provided uncurated, with the amount varying by source and participant.

This chain joins TRBV7-8 to TRBJ1-1; TRBD1 aligns with 9 central bases. What was sequenced was peripheral blood. This TCR derives from a man aged 60 to 69 with active or convalescent COVID-19. The CDR3 loop reads CASSLEDRGKAFF. The DNA sequence follows: TGTGCCAGCAGCTTAGAAGACAGGGGGAAAGCTTTCTTT.